These 21 T cell receptor beta chains came from one sample sequenced in a study of siplizumab effects on memory and regulatory T cells. Only in-frame clones appear in the TCRdb table, and some are missing; sequencing was by immunoSEQ multiplex PCR. The repertoire holds some 100,000 clones, with about 95% as singletons. The sequenced sample was Tregs sorted from blood. Receptors originate from a human donor in good health.

This clone appeared a single time. The chain has TRBV29-1 and TRBJ1-1; D gene ambiguous. The CDR3 loop spans 14 amino acids. Germline V gene data show CDR1 as SQVTM and CDR2 as ANQGSEA. V lost 6 bases to trimming and J lost 0 bases, with 14 bases between them. Here the CDR3 DNA reads TGCAGCGTAGGGCGGACGGTAGTGAACACTGAAGCTTTCTTT. Translation: CSVGRTVVNTEAFF.

This chain's CDR3 is CSVAGLGYGYTF. The CDR3 bases are TGCAGCGTTGCGGGCCTCGGCTATGGCTACACCTTC. This chain connects TRBV29-1 to TRBJ1-2; D call uncertain. There are 12 residues in the CDR3. The germline V gene has CDR1 SQVTM and CDR2 ANQGSEA. With 4 bases removed from V and 4 bases from J, the gap between germline ends came to 10 bases.

This sequence joins TRBV5-1 and TRBJ2-3; 9 bases align to TRBD2. The germline V gene has CDR1 SGHRS and CDR2 YFSETQ. V gave up 4 bases and J gave up 5 bases; unmatched junction bases: 11. CDR3 size: 16 residues. CDR3 residues: CASSLRTGTSRDTQYF. The CDR3 DNA is TGCGCCAGCAGCCTGAGAACCGGGACTAGCCGAGATACGCAGTATTTT.

J is TRBJ2-4 and V is TRBV18; D perhaps matches TRBD1 (6 bases). Looked up from germline, CDR1 is KGHSH and CDR2 is LQKENI. The CDR3 sequence is 17 residues long. The V end was cut by 1 base, the J end by 0 bases, with 13 bases between. The CDR3 loop is CASSPLAQGLAKNIQYF. In DNA form, the CDR3 reads TGTGCCAGCTCACCACTGGCGCAGGGGCTAGCCAAAAACATTCAGTACTTC.

As to this clone: Its ends do not fully match the called genes, so a read error is possible. The CDR3 bases are TGCGCCGGCAGCCCCTCCGGGACAAGGAACACTGAAGCTTTCTTT. Translating gives CAGSPSGTRNTEAFF. The chain couples TRBV5-1 to TRBJ1-1; weak D call: TRBD1 (6 bases). The CDR3 contains 15 residues. Germline V gene lookup returns CDR1 SGHRS and CDR2 YFSETQ.

This rearrangement joins TRBV27 to TRBJ2-5, with 10 bases fitting TRBD2. CDR1 and CDR2 (germline): MNHEY, SMNVEV (reference sequence). The ends lost 9 bases at V and 3 bases at J; junction bases unmatched: 10. CDR3 length equals 15 residues. The CDR3 is CARVTSGYLEETQYF. The CDR3 bases are TGTGCCAGGGTGACTAGCGGGTATTTAGAAGAGACCCAGTACTTC.

This clone occurred once. This sequence joins TRBV29-1 and TRBJ1-5, with 7 bases that match TRBD1. The germline V gene encodes CDR1 SQVTM and CDR2 ANQGSEA. The J segment lost 7 bases and the V segment lost 3 bases, leaving 6 bases of the junction unmatched. The CDR3 covers 13 residues. The CDR3 protein is CSVDAGGGQPQHF. The CDR3 DNA is TGCAGCGTTGATGCAGGGGGGGGACAGCCCCAGCATTTT.

For the CDR3, the DNA is TGTGCCAGCAGCCCGAGCGGGAGGGCTAACAATGAGCAGTTCTTC. Protein sequence: CASSPSGRANNEQFF. This chain links TRBV5-4 with TRBJ2-1; 10 nucleotides line up with TRBD2. The CDR3 length is 15 residues. V shed 4 bases and J 5 bases; nucleotides not matched to a gene: 6. Per germline, CDR1 SGHNT and CDR2 YYREEE (reference sequence). Full variable domain (rest looked up from reference TRBV5-4 and TRBJ2-1): ETGVTQSPTHLIKTRGQQVTLRCSSQSGHNTVSWYQQALGQGPQFIFQYYREEENGRGNFPPRFSGLQFPNYSSELNVNALELDDSALYLCASSPSGRANNEQFFGPGTRLTVL.

Written as DNA, the CDR3 is TGTGCCAGCACCTCAAGCGGGAGATCCTACAATGAGCAGTTCTTC. Translation: CASTSSGRSYNEQFF. The chain combines TRBV6-1 with TRBJ2-1, with 8 bases fitting TRBD2. From germline, CDR1 is MNHNS and CDR2 SASEGT. V lost 7 bases and J lost 1; bases outside the gene matches: 6. This CDR3 has 15 residues.

The chain employs TRBV5-1 and TRBJ1-1; D ambiguous. Deletions cut 0 bases from V and 5 bases from J, with 8 bases between. The CDR3 sequence is 13 residues long. Germline V CDR1 and CDR2: SGHRS, YFSETQ. CDR3 residues: CASSLGSRTEAFF. The CDR3 region has the DNA TGCGCCAGCAGCTTGGGGTCGCGGACTGAAGCTTTCTTT. The full variable domain, its missing parts supplied by reference TRBV5-1 and TRBJ1-1, is KAGVTQTPRYLIKTRGQQVTLSCSPISGHRSVSWYQQTPGQGLQFLFEYFSETQRNKGNFPGRFSGRQFSNSRSEMNVSTLELGDSALYLCASSLGSRTEAFFGQGTRLTVV.

The CDR3 nucleotides read TGTGCCAGCAGTTCAGGGTCCTATGGCTACACCTTC. It is translated as CASSSGSYGYTF. The chain employs TRBV28 and TRBJ1-2; perhaps TRBD1 as D (5 bases). Deletions cut 4 bases from V and 4 bases from J, with 7 bases between. CDR3 length equals 12 residues. Germline CDR1 MDHEN, CDR2 SYDVKM.

The rearrangement uses TRBV11-2 and TRBJ2-3; D unresolved. Between the trimmed V and J ends, which lost 3 bases and 1 base, there was a span of 14 bases. Germline-derived CDR1 and CDR2 are SGHAT and FQNNGV. CDR3 size: 16 residues. The CDR3, as DNA: TGTGCCAGCAGCTTTCTCGCCCCCGGAGGCACAGATACGCAGTATTTT. Translating gives CASSFLAPGGTDTQYF.

The chain carries TRBV9 and TRBJ2-7; D possibly uses TRBD1 or TRBD2 (5 bases each). Looked up from germline, CDR1 is SGDLS and CDR2 is YYNGEE. Trimming cost V 0 bases and J 4 bases, with 11 bases left between them. This CDR3 region has 14 residues. Written as DNA, the CDR3 is TGTGCCAGCAGCGTAGGACACGAGGGGTACGAGCAGTACTTC. Its translation: CASSVGHEGYEQYF.

The rearrangement uses TRBV2 and TRBJ2-2, with D uncertain. Between the trimmed V and J ends, which lost 4 bases and 6 bases, there was a span of 3 bases. This CDR3 comprises 11 residues. The germline V gene encodes CDR1 SNHLY and CDR2 FYNNEI. The CDR3 nucleotides are TGTGCCAGCAGTGTCCCCGGGGAGCTGTTTTTT. It codes for CASSVPGELFF.

The chain joins TRBV5-1 to TRBJ2-7; tentative D call: TRBD1 (6 bases). Trimming shortened V by 4 bases and J by 0 bases, and 11 bases separated the two germline ends. This CDR3 is built from 14 residues. Per germline, CDR1 SGHRS and CDR2 YFSETQ. The CDR3: CASSALQGSYEQYF. The DNA for the CDR3 is TGCGCCAGCAGCGCCCTACAGGGCTCCTACGAGCAGTACTTC.

This chain connects TRBV5-5 to TRBJ2-5, with D possibly matching TRBD1 (6 bases). This CDR3 has 20 amino acids. Germline CDR1 and CDR2: SGHKS and YYEKEE (reference sequence). V gave up 0 bases and J gave up 5 bases, with 29 bases separating them. This chain's CDR3 is CASSLVLALGRTAVSETQYF. For the CDR3, the DNA is TGTGCCAGCAGCTTGGTTCTAGCCCTTGGCAGGACAGCCGTTTCGGAGACCCAGTACTTC.

This chain connects TRBV28 to TRBJ2-7; D remains ambiguous. The CDR3 contains 14 residues. Germline V lookup: CDR1 MDHEN, CDR2 SYDVKM. V dropped 2 bases and J dropped 6 bases, with 14 bases sitting between them. The CDR3 here is CASSLRGWFGEQYF. The CDR3 region has the DNA TGTGCCAGCAGTTTACGAGGTTGGTTCGGCGAGCAGTACTTC.

CDR3 coding DNA: TGCGCCAGCAAAATAATACCCGGGCCTCCGGGGACTGAAGCTTTCTTT. Translated, it gives CASKIIPGPPGTEAFF. The chain has TRBV5-1 and TRBJ1-1; D unclear. The CDR3 spans 16 residues. Deletions cut 6 bases from V and 5 bases from J, with 23 bases between. The germline V gene has CDR1 SGHRS and CDR2 YFSETQ.

The rearrangement joins TRBV7-2 to TRBJ2-2; D is unclear. CDR3 length equals 13 residues. The germline gives CDR1 SGHTA, CDR2 FQGNSA. Between the trimmed V and J ends, which lost 1 base and 4 bases, there was a span of 4 bases. CDR3 in DNA: TGTGCCAGCAGCTTAGACCGCACCGGGGAGCTGTTTTTT. Its protein product is CASSLDRTGELFF.

The V gene is TRBV7-9, the J gene TRBJ2-2; no clear D gene. The V end was cut by 2 bases, the J end by 5 bases, with 6 bases between. Germline V gives CDR1 SEHNR, CDR2 FQNEAQ (reference sequence). The CDR3 has 13 residues. The CDR3 here is CASSLSRTGELFF. The CDR3 nucleotides are TGTGCCAGCAGCTTATCGAGGACCGGGGAGCTGTTTTTT.

J is TRBJ2-6 and V is TRBV6-4; 7 nucleotides match TRBD1. The CDR3 contains 16 residues. V shed 8 bases and J 1 base; nucleotides not matched to a gene: 8. Germline CDR1 and CDR2: MRHNA and SNTAGT. The CDR3 protein is CASHAFRGSGANVLTF. The CDR3, as DNA: TGTGCCAGCCATGCGTTCAGGGGGTCTGGGGCCAACGTCCTGACTTTC.